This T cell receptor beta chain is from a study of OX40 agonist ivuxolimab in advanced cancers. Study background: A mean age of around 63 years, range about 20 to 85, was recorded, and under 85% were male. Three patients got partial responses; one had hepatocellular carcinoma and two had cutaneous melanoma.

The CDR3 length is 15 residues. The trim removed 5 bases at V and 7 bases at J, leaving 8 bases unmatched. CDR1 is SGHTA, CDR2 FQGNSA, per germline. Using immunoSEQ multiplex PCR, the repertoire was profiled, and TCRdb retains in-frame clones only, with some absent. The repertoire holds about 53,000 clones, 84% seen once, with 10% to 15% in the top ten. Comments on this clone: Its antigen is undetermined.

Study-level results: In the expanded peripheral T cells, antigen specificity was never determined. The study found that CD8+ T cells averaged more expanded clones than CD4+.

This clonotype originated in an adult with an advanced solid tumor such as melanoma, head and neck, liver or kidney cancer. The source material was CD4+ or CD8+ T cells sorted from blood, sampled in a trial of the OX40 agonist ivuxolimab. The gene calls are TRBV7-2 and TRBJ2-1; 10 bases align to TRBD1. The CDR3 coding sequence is TGTGCCAGCAGCCTTGGGACAGGGGCGGCGAATGAGCAGTTCTTC. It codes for CASSLGTGAANEQFF.